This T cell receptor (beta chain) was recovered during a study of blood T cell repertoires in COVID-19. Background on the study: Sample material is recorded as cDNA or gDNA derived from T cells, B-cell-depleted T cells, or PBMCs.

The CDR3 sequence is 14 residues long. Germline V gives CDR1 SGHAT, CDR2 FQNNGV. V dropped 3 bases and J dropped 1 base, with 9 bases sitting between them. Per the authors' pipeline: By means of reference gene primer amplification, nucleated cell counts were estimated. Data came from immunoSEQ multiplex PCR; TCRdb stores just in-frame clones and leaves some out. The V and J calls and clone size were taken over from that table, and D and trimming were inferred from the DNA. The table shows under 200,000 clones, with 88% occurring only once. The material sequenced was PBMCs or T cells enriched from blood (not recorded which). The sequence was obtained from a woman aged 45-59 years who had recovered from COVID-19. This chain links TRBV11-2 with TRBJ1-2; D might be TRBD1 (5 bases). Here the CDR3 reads CASSFQGFNYGYTF. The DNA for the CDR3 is TGTGCCAGCAGCTTTCAGGGTTTTAACTATGGCTACACCTTC. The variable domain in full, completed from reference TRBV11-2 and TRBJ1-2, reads EAGVAQSPRYKIIEKRQSVAFWCNPISGHATLYWYQQILGQGPKLLIQFQNNGVVDDSQLPKDRFSAERLKGVDSTLKIQPAKLEDSAVYLCASSFQGFNYGYTFGSGTRLTVV.